The T cell receptor beta chain described here comes from a study of cytomegalovirus exposure and HLA in healthy donors. Note on this clone: What it recognizes is unknown.

Findings and limits, study-wide: Per published accounts, TCR beta sequences correctly predicted the HLA-A and HLA-B alleles of most subjects. The analysis excluded some indistinguishable V segments, including TRBV6-2 and TRBV6-3.

PCR employed 60 Vbeta and 13 Jbeta primers. Some clones are missing from TCRdb's copy, which holds only in-frame ones; the method was immunoSEQ multiplex PCR. This sample yields some 190,000 clones, of which around 84% are seen a single time; roughly 3.2% belongs to the top ten. Germline CDR1 reads SGHVS; CDR2 reads FNYEAQ. V lost 5 bases, J lost 2 bases, and 2 bases stayed unmatched. The CDR3 has 15 residues. The genes are TRBV7-6 and TRBJ2-5, with 13 bases aligning to TRBD2. The clonotype was recovered from a man in his forties or fifties in good health and CMV-seropositive. Sequencing was performed on PBMCs. Here the CDR3 reads CASSGLAGVQETQYF. The CDR3 DNA sequence: TGTGCCAGCAGCGGACTAGCGGGGGTTCAAGAGACCCAGTACTTC.